This T cell receptor beta chain was observed in a study of T cells in Graves' hyperthyroidism and ophthalmopathy. Regarding the study as a whole: Most clonotypes that expanded in the thyroid above 0.001 also showed up in blood.

The CDR3 length is 12 residues. Looked up from germline, CDR1 is SQVTM and CDR2 is ANQGSEA. The V and J ends lost 4 bases and 5 bases respectively, with 12 bases between them. About this clonotype: Its target is not known.

Absent ophthalmopathy progression within 18 months defined stable Graves' hyperthyroidism. Those patients with uncontrolled infection, other autoimmune disease, pregnancy or lactation were excluded. Thyroid ultrasound and orbital computed tomography, with clinical symptoms and serum thyroxine and TRAb, informed diagnoses. The source material, RNA transcripts, was used to amplify TCR beta CDR3 regions. During a first-round RT-PCR of the TCR CDR3, the HTBI primer set was used. From the multiplex PCR reads, TCRdb called clonotypes with MiXCR, one entry per CDR3 protein. The sample holds about 560,000 distinct CDR3 sequences, roughly 50% seen once.

The sequence was obtained from a woman under 30 with Graves' hyperthyroidism. Sequenced material: peripheral blood or thyroid tissue (not recorded which). The rearrangement joins TRBV29-1 to TRBJ2-7; no firm D call. The CDR3 nucleotides read TGCAGCGTTGGAAAGGGCGTCAACGAGCAGTACTTC. Translated, it gives CSVGKGVNEQYF.